The 6 T cell receptor beta chains listed next were all sequenced from one sample in a study of blood T cell repertoires in COVID-19. Clones were sequenced by immunoSEQ multiplex PCR, and TCRdb holds only the in-frame ones, with some missing. The sample carries over 120,000 clones, around 84% recorded once. The source material was peripheral blood. The receptors shown here come from a human donor in a cohort sampled during active COVID-19.

CDR3 protein: CASSPRRDSTYEQYF. The CDR3 nucleotides read TGTGCCAGCTCACCACGAAGGGACAGCACCTACGAGCAGTACTTC. The V gene is TRBV18, the J gene TRBJ2-7; 7 bases match TRBD1. The V gene's germline CDR1 is KGHSH and CDR2 LQKENI. The CDR3 sequence is 15 residues long. The junction had 5 bases not matched to a gene; V was cut back by 1 base and J by 2 bases.

In its sample, this clone was seen a few times. This rearrangement joins TRBV9 to TRBJ2-5, with D possibly TRBD1 on 5 matching bases. There are 15 residues in the CDR3. CDR1 is SGDLS and CDR2 is YYNGEE in the germline V gene. V shed 0 bases and J shed 2 bases, with 11 bases lying between them. In DNA form, the CDR3 reads TGTGCCAGCAGCGTAGCTGGGGCTAGACAAGAGACCCAGTACTTC. This gives the protein CASSVAGARQETQYF.

The rearrangement links TRBV7-3 to TRBJ2-2, with D possibly matching TRBD2 (6 bases). Germline V lookup: CDR1 SGHTA, CDR2 FQGTGA. V was trimmed by 5 bases and J by 3 bases, leaving 16 bases between them. This CDR3 region has 16 residues. CDR3: CASSPGGSGDTGELFF. CDR3 DNA sequence: TGTGCCAGCAGCCCTGGAGGTAGCGGAGACACCGGGGAGCTGTTTTTT.

The rearrangement joins TRBV30 to TRBJ2-2; 10 bases fit TRBD1. The germline gives CDR1 GTSNPN, CDR2 SVGIG (reference sequence). This CDR3 has 15 residues. J was trimmed by 4 bases and V by 3 bases; bases with no gene match: 5. The CDR3 protein is CAWRGQGGRTGELFF. DNA for the CDR3: TGTGCCTGGAGAGGACAGGGGGGTCGCACCGGGGAGCTGTTTTTT. Drawing the rest from reference TRBV30 and TRBJ2-2, the complete variable domain is SQTIHQWPATLVQPVGSPLSLECTVEGTSNPNLYWYRQAAGRGLQLLFYSVGIGQISSEVPQNLSASRPQDRQFILSSKKLLLSDSGFYLCAWRGQGGRTGELFFGEGSRLTVL.

By share, this clone counts as medium-sized. CDR3 nucleotides: TGTGCCAGCAGCGGAGGGACAGGCTCCACAGATACGCAGTATTTT. Protein product: CASSGGTGSTDTQYF. The chain links TRBV3-1 (or the pseudogene TRBV3-2) to TRBJ2-3, with 8 bases identical to TRBD1. Germline CDR1 is LGHDT and CDR2 is YNNKEL (reference sequence). Trimming at V came to 5 bases and at J to 2 bases, leaving 6 bases not matched to a gene. The CDR3 runs to 15 residues.

The chain carries TRBV28 and TRBJ1-2; 9 bases match TRBD1. Trimming cost V 6 bases and J 7 bases; bases outside gene matches: 3. CDR3 length: 12 amino acids. The germline V gene has CDR1 MDHEN and CDR2 SYDVKM. The chain's CDR3 is CASRGQGSGYTF. As DNA, the CDR3 is TGTGCCAGCAGGGGACAGGGCTCTGGCTACACCTTC.